The subject of this entry is one TCR beta chain. The sample belongs to a study of type 1 regulatory T cells. Across the study: An in vitro protocol generated T-allo10, a Tr1-enriched, alloantigen-specific CD4 T cell product.

Each CDR3 protein is one row after TCRdb ran MiXCR on the reads. The table shows some 89,000 distinct CDR3 sequences, with around 30% occurring only once. Trimming removed 1 base from V and 2 bases from J, with 15 bases in between. The CDR3 totals 17 residues. Germline CDR1 and CDR2: SGHRS and YFSETQ. The chain employs TRBV5-1 and TRBJ2-2; no firm D call. The receptor comes from a human donor in good health. What was sequenced was CD4+ T cells, either the whole sample or a sorted fraction (not recorded which). The CDR3 DNA is TGCGCCAGCAGCTTGCTGGCCGCCGATATAAACACCGGGGAGCTGTTTTTT. Protein product: CASSLLAADINTGELFF.